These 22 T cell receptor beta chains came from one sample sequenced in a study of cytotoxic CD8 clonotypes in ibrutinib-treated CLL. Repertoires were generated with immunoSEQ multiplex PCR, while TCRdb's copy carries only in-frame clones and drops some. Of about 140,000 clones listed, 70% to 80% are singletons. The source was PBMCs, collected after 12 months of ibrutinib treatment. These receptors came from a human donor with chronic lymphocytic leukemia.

CDR3 coding DNA: TGTGCCATCACCTCGACAGGGTCTTCCTACGAGCAGTACTTC. Translation gives CAITSTGSSYEQYF. The V call is TRBV10-3, the J call TRBJ2-7; 7 bases are shared with TRBD1. V was clipped by 7 bases and J by 1 base; unmatched bases: 7. Germline V lookup: CDR1 ENHRY, CDR2 SYGVKD. The CDR3 sequence is 14 residues long.

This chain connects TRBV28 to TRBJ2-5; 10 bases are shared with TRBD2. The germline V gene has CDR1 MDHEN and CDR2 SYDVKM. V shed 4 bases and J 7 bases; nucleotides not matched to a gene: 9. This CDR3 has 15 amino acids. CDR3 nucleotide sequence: TGTGCCAGCAGTTCGATAGCGGGGGGAGATGGGACCCAGTACTTC. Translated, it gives CASSSIAGGDGTQYF.

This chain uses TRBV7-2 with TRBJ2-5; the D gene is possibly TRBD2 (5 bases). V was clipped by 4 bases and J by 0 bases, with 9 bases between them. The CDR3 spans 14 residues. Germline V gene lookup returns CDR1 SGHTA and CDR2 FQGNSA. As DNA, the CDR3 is TGTGCCAGCAGCTCGCTAGCTAACCAAGAGACCCAGTACTTC. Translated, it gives CASSSLANQETQYF.

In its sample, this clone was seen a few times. The chain's CDR3 is CASSGTGENTGELFF. CDR3 DNA: TGTGCCAGCAGTGGGACAGGGGAAAACACCGGGGAGCTGTTTTTT. The chain carries TRBV6-4 and TRBJ2-2; the match to TRBD1 covers 9 bases. Germline V gives CDR1 MRHNA, CDR2 SNTAGT. The CDR3 length is 15 residues. The J segment lost 2 bases and the V segment lost 4 bases, leaving 2 bases of the junction unmatched.

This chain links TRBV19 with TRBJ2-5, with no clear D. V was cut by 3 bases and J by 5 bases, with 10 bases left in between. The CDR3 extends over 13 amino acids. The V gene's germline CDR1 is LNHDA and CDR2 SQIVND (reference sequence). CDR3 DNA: TGTGCCAGTAGTATTGTGGTTCGGGAGACCCAGTACTTC. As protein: CASSIVVRETQYF.

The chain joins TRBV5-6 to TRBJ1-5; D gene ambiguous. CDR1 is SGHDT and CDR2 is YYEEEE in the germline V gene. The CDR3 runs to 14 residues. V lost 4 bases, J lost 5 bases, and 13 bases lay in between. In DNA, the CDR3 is TGTGCCAGCAGCCGCAGTAGGCGGGATCAGCCCCAGCATTTT. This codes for CASSRSRRDQPQHF.

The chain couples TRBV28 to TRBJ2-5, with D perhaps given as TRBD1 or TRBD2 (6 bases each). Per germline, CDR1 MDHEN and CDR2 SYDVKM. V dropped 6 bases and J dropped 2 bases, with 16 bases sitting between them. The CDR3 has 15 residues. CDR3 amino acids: CASRIGGTFQETQYF. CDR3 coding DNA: TGTGCCAGCAGGATTGGGGGGACATTTCAAGAGACCCAGTACTTC.

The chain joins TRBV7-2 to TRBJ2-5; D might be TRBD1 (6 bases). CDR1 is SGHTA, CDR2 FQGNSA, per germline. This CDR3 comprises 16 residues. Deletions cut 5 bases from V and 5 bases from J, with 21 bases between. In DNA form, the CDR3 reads TGTGCCAGCAGCGTATCCCCACAGGGTATCGGGGAGACCCAGTACTTC. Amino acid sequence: CASSVSPQGIGETQYF.

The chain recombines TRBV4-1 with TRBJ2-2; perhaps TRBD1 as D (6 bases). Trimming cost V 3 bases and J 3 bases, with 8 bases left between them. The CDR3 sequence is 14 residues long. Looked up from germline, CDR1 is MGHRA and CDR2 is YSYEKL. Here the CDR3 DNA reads TGCGCCAGCAGCCAGGACAGATACACCGGGGAGCTGTTTTTT. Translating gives CASSQDRYTGELFF.

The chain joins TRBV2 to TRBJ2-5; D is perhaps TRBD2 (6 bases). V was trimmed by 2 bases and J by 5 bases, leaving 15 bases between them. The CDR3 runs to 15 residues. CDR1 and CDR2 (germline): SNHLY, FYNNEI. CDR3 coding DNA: TGTGCCAGCAGTGAAACGGAGGGTGACTTGGAGACCCAGTACTTC. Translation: CASSETEGDLETQYF. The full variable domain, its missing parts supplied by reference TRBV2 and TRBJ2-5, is EPEVTQTPSHQVTQMGQEVILRCVPISNHLYFYWYRQILGQKVEFLVSFYNNEISEKSEIFDDQFSVERPDGSNFTLKIRSTKLEDSAMYFCASSETEGDLETQYFGPGTRLLVL.

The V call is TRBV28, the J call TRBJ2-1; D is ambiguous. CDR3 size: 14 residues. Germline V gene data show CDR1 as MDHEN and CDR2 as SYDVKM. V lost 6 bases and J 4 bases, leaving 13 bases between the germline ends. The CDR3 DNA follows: TGTGCCAGCAGCCTAGGGCGGCATTACAATGAGCAGTTCTTC. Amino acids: CASSLGRHYNEQFF.

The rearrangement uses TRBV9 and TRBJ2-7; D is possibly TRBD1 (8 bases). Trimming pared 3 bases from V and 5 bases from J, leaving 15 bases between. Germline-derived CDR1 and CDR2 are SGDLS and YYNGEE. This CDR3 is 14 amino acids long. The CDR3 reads CASSGNRGTNEQYF. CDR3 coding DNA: TGTGCCAGCAGCGGAAACAGGGGGACTAACGAGCAGTACTTC.

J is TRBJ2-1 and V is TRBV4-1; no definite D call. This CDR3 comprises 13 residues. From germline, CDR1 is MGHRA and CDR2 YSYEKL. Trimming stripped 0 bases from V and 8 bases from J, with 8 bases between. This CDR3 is CASSQEAGDEQFF. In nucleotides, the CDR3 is TGCGCCAGCAGCCAAGAAGCTGGGGATGAGCAGTTCTTC.

The CDR3: CASSPPGSFNYGYTF. DNA of the CDR3: TGTGCCAGCTCACCCCCCGGCAGTTTTAACTATGGCTACACCTTC. The chain combines TRBV18 with TRBJ1-2; D is unclear. Germline lookup yields CDR1 KGHSH and CDR2 LQKENI. CDR3 length: 15 residues. V lost 3 bases and J lost 1, with 12 bases in between.

Written as DNA, the CDR3 is TGTGCCAGCAGCTTTCGCCGGGACAGGAATGAAAAACTGTTTTTT. Amino acid sequence: CASSFRRDRNEKLFF. The rearrangement joins TRBV11-2 to TRBJ1-4, with 8 nucleotides matching TRBD1. CDR3 length equals 15 residues. Germline V lookup: CDR1 SGHAT, CDR2 FQNNGV. V trimming: 3 bases; J trimming: 5 bases; junction bases outside the gene matches: 5.

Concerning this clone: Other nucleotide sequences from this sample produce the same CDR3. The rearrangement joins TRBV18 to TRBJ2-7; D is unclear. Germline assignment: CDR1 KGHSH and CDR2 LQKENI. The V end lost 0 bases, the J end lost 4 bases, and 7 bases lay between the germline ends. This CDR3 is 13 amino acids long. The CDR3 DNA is TGTGCCAGCTCACCACCGGACGGGTACGAGCAGTACTTC. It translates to CASSPPDGYEQYF.

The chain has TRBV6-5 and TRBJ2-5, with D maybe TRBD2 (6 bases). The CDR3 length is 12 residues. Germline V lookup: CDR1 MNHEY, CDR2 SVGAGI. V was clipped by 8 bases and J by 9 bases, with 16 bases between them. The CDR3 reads CASSGGPGAQYF. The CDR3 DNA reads TGTGCCAGCTCTGGGGGACCGGGGGCCCAGTACTTC.

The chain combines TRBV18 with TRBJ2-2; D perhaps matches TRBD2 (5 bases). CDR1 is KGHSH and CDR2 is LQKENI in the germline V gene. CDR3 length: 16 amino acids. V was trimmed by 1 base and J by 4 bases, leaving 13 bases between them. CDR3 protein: CASSPRAGRATGELFF. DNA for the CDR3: TGTGCCAGCTCACCACGCGCGGGTCGTGCCACCGGGGAGCTGTTTTTT.

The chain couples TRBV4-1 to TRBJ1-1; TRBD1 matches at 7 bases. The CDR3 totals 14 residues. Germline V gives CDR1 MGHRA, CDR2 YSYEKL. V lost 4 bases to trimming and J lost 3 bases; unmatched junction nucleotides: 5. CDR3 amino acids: CASSRRQGDTEAFF. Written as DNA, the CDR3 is TGCGCCAGCAGCCGACGACAGGGAGACACTGAAGCTTTCTTT.

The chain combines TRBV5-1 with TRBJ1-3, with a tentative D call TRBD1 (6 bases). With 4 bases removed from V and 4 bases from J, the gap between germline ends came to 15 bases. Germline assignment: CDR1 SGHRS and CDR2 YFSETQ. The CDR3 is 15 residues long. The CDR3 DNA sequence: TGCGCCAGCAGCGGGGCCAGGGGACCGGGAAACACCATATATTTT. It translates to CASSGARGPGNTIYF.

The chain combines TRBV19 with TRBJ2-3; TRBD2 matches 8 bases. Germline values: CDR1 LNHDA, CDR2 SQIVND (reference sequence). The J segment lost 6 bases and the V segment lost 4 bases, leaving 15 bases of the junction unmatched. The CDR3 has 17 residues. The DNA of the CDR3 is TGTGCCAGTAGTAAGGATCCGGGACTAGGTGGGTTGGATACGCAGTATTTT. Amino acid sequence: CASSKDPGLGGLDTQYF.

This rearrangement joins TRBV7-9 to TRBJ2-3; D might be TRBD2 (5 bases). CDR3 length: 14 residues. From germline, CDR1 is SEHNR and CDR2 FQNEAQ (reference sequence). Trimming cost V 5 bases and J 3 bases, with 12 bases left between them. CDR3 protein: CASSAWTVTDTQYF. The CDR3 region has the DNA TGTGCCAGCAGCGCCTGGACTGTAACAGATACGCAGTATTTT.